A selection of T cell receptor beta chains follows, all from one sample in a study of T cell repertoires in cytomegalovirus infection. Their specific antigens are unknown. In TCRdb, the reads were re-called with MiXCR into one record per CDR3 protein. The sample consists of some 940,000 distinct CDR3 sequences, about a third of them appearing once. The material sequenced was cultured CD8+ T cells from PBMCs, taken from culture after CMV antigen stimulation. The source of these receptors is a human donor in good health (CMV status not recorded). Some clones in this sample may be carry-over from other donors' samples. Both conserved end residues are trimmed from each CDR3.

TRBJ2-5,TRBV7-6,ASSFRLEETQY
TRBJ2-1,TRBV7-6,ASSLGGTGNEQF
TRBJ1-1,TRBV6-2/TRBV6-3,ASSYSTGITEAF
TRBJ2-7,TRBV19,ASSPRDASSYEQY
TRBJ2-2,TRBV6-6,AGWTPITGELF
TRBJ2-7,TRBV7-9,ATEGAYEQY
TRBJ1-1,TRBV19,DSSDPGGDTEAF
TRBJ2-5,TRBV7-6,ASSLPGPPQY
TRBJ1-2,TRBV29-1,SVGTALYGYT
TRBJ2-5,TRBV6-5,ASSLTSLSETQY
TRBJ2-7,TRBV27,ASRGASSYEQY
TRBJ2-3,TRBV27,ASSLFAGGPTDTQY
TRBJ2-3,TRBV19,ASSARTGPDTQY
TRBJ2-5,TRBV25-1,ASSALTSVETQY
TRBJ2-5,TRBV20-1,SARELQGGETQY
TRBJ2-1,TRBV28,ASSPTGTTYNEQF
TRBJ1-4,TRBV27,ASQKGFNEKLF
TRBJ2-3,TRBV7-2,ASRGDRGTDTQY
TRBJ1-3,TRBV19,ASSPGQGRNTIY
TRBJ2-7,TRBV7-6,ASSFGGEYEQY
TRBJ2-2,TRBV7-8,ASSLYPGVTGELF
TRBJ2-1,TRBV7-2,ASTLLAGDYNEQF
TRBJ2-2,TRBV9,ASSIRGPGTGELF
TRBJ2-2,TRBV2,ASSAISGGVGELF
TRBJ2-7,TRBV15,ATSRDLGTGLYEQY
TRBJ2-7,TRBV7-2,ASSFGQGAAYEQY
TRBJ2-3,TRBV7-2,ASSFRPIDGGAGLDTQY
TRBJ1-5,TRBV4-1,ASSQDEGFAQPQH
TRBJ2-3,TRBV12-3/TRBV12-4,ASSALGGMNTQY
TRBJ1-1,TRBV20-1,SARDQQGAKMNTEAF
TRBJ1-6,TRBV6-5,ASSRDTSSPLH
TRBJ1-5,TRBV12-3/TRBV12-4,ASSSRHRGSNQPQH
TRBJ1-2,TRBV10-3,AISEEGSPYGYT
TRBJ2-3,TRBV12-3/TRBV12-4,ASSGRGTGGTDTQY
TRBJ2-7,TRBV7-8,ASSSAWIEQY
TRBJ1-1,TRBV6-5,ASSYPRDRWMNTEAF
TRBJ2-5,TRBV9,ASSVAQNQETQY
TRBJ2-1,TRBV24-1,ATSDLRRGNEQF
TRBJ1-5,TRBV11-1,ASSLGAGAGQPQH
TRBJ1-2,TRBV7-9,ASSLIQGVNYGYT
TRBJ1-1,TRBV5-6,ASTNRIEAF
TRBJ2-3,TRBV25-1,ASTVGQGANTQY
TRBJ2-1,TRBV27,ASSWDRGLREQF
TRBJ1-2,TRBV7-3,AKPPPHHSGLHYGYT
TRBJ2-1,TRBV19,ASSIGGPSYNEQF
TRBJ1-2,TRBV18,ASSSRTASINYGYT
TRBJ1-1,TRBV6-2/TRBV6-3,ANSYGGENTEAF
TRBJ2-1,TRBV10-3,AISDFGGENNEQF
TRBJ2-5,TRBV2,ASYGGAGPSYQETQY
TRBJ1-2,TRBV29-1,SVARDSVGYT
TRBJ1-6,TRBV4-1,ASSPLETGGSPLH
TRBJ2-5,TRBV7-9,ASSVGTGGSETQY
TRBJ2-1,TRBV19,ASSIDSGLWAYNEQF
TRBJ2-7,TRBV19,ASSLLAGISYEQY
TRBJ1-4,TRBV6-5,ASSYQTPPTDEKLF
TRBJ2-1,TRBV7-2,ASSLLAGGPNEQF
TRBJ2-1,TRBV7-3,ASSLQSGGYNEQF
TRBJ1-3,TRBV12-3/TRBV12-4,ASSLGYWTGAINTIY
TRBJ1-2,TRBV5-4,ASSWGWEANYGYT